Following are 27 T cell receptor beta chains from one sample sequenced in a study of OX40 agonist ivuxolimab in advanced cancers. Clones were sequenced by immunoSEQ multiplex PCR, and TCRdb holds only the in-frame ones, with some missing. The profile covers under 85,000 clones, with roughly 86% appearing a single time and 2.5% to 3% taken by the ten largest. Sequencing was performed on CD4+ or CD8+ T cells sorted from blood, taken in a trial of the OX40 agonist ivuxolimab. These receptors came from an adult with an advanced solid tumor such as melanoma, head and neck, liver or kidney cancer.

This clone has just one count. In DNA form, the CDR3 reads TGTGCCAGCAGTCTAGGGTCGAGGGCTGAAGCTTTCTTT. Translating it yields CASSLGSRAEAFF. The chain joins TRBV28 to TRBJ1-1; D is unresolved. The length of the CDR3 is 13 residues. V lost 5 bases and J 6 bases, leaving 13 bases between the germline ends. CDR1 is MDHEN, CDR2 SYDVKM, per germline.

This clone has only a few counts. V and J are TRBV6-6 and TRBJ2-2; TRBD2 agrees at 9 bases. Per the germline V gene, CDR1 is MNHNY and CDR2 is SVGAGI (reference sequence). V dropped 8 bases and J dropped 1; count of bases not matched to a gene: 2. The CDR3 loop spans 14 amino acids. The CDR3 reads CASLSGGNTGELFF. The CDR3, as DNA: TGTGCCAGCCTTAGCGGGGGGAACACCGGGGAGCTGTTTTTT.

The V call is TRBV4-3, the J call TRBJ1-1; no clear D. Germline assignment: CDR1 LGHNA and CDR2 YSLEER. The germline V and J ends were trimmed by 8 bases and 9 bases, with 19 bases remaining between them. The CDR3 is 13 amino acids. CDR3 sequence: CASADAMAGKAFF. The CDR3 DNA follows: TGCGCCAGCGCGGACGCCATGGCAGGTAAAGCTTTCTTT.

This sequence joins TRBV5-1 and TRBJ2-3; D possibly matches TRBD1 or TRBD2 (5 bases each). Germline lookup yields CDR1 SGHRS and CDR2 YFSETQ. Trimming took 4 bases from V and 1 from J, leaving 13 bases between them. This CDR3 spans 15 amino acids. CDR3: CASSPARGGTDTQYF. CDR3 nucleotide sequence: TGCGCCAGCAGCCCCGCCAGAGGGGGCACAGATACGCAGTATTTT.

This clone was counted between two and nine times. The J gene is TRBJ2-3, the V gene TRBV5-4; 8 bases map to TRBD2. CDR3 length equals 15 residues. The V segment lost 2 bases and the J segment 2 bases; nucleotides outside the gene matches: 4. Germline CDR1 reads SGHNT; CDR2 reads YYREEE (reference sequence). The CDR3 DNA reads TGTGCCAGCAGCTTACTAGCGGACATCACAGATACGCAGTATTTT. Translating gives CASSLLADITDTQYF.

The rearrangement uses TRBV6-5 and TRBJ2-7, with D possibly being TRBD1 or TRBD2 (5 bases each). The CDR3 spans 13 residues. Trimming pared 8 bases from V and 3 bases from J, leaving 14 bases between. The germline CDR1 and CDR2 sequences are MNHEY and SVGAGI. Here the CDR3 reads CASQRGAFYEQYF. In nucleotides, the CDR3 is TGTGCCAGCCAACGAGGGGCATTCTACGAGCAGTACTTC.

The chain links TRBV28 to TRBJ1-6, with D perhaps matching TRBD1 (6 bases). Germline V CDR1 and CDR2: MDHEN, SYDVKM. V shed 1 base and J shed 7 bases, with 11 bases lying between them. The CDR3 sequence is 15 residues long. DNA for the CDR3: TGTGCCAGCAGTTTATCGGGACACCTAAATTCACCCCTCCACTTT. As protein: CASSLSGHLNSPLHF.

The chain carries TRBV7-9 and TRBJ1-1; a possible D gene is TRBD1 (6 bases). V was clipped by 2 bases and J by 1 base, with 8 bases between them. There are 14 residues in the CDR3. Germline lookup yields CDR1 SEHNR and CDR2 FQNEAQ (reference sequence). The CDR3 DNA follows: TGTGCCAGCAGCTTACTACAGGGGAACACTGAAGCTTTCTTT. This gives the protein CASSLLQGNTEAFF.

V and J are TRBV7-3 and TRBJ2-5, with D perhaps matching TRBD2 (5 bases). V shed 5 bases and J shed 3 bases, with 13 bases lying between them. There are 14 residues in the CDR3. Germline V CDR1 and CDR2: SGHTA, FQGTGA. The CDR3 protein is CASSRRGGEETQYF. The DNA for the CDR3 is TGTGCCAGCAGCCGTCGGGGTGGAGAAGAGACCCAGTACTTC. Variable domain in full (rest from reference TRBV7-3 and TRBJ2-5): GAGVSQTPSNKVTEKGKYVELRCDPISGHTALYWYRQSLGQGPEFLIYFQGTGAADDSGLPNDRFFAVRPEGSVSTLKIQRTERGDSAVYLCASSRRGGEETQYFGPGTRLLVL.

This clone appeared a few times. The chain is built from TRBV29-1 and TRBJ1-3; no clear D. The V gene lost 7 bases and the J gene lost 0 bases, with 10 bases spanning the gap. There are 13 residues in the CDR3. CDR1 is SQVTM and CDR2 is ANQGSEA in the germline V gene. DNA for the CDR3: TGCAGCGGTCAGGTGGTCTCTGGAAACACCATATATTTT. Translating gives CSGQVVSGNTIYF.

V usage is TRBV9 and J usage is TRBJ2-3, with TRBD1 matching over 7 bases. The trim removed 4 bases at V and 0 bases at J, leaving 8 bases unmatched. Germline V gene sequence: CDR1 SGDLS, CDR2 YYNGEE. The CDR3 has 16 residues. The CDR3 spells CASSPRDRTSTDTQYF. The DNA of the CDR3 is TGTGCCAGCAGCCCGAGGGACAGAACTAGCACAGATACGCAGTATTTT.

DNA of the CDR3: TGCGCCAGCAGGTGGGCGAACCCAGGGGAACGGGACACCGGGGAGCTGTTTTTT. Translating it yields CASRWANPGERDTGELFF. J is TRBJ2-2 and V is TRBV5-1; D possibly corresponds to TRBD1 (6 bases). This CDR3 comprises 18 residues. Germline CDR1 and CDR2: SGHRS and YFSETQ. With 5 bases removed from V and 3 bases from J, the gap between germline ends came to 23 bases.

The V gene is TRBV5-6, the J gene TRBJ2-7; no clear D gene. V was pared by 2 bases and J by 0 bases, with 9 bases between. The germline CDR1 and CDR2 sequences are SGHDT and YYEEEE. This CDR3 region has 14 residues. CDR3 nucleotides: TGTGCCAGCAGCTTAGCAGGCGACTCCTACGAGCAGTACGTC. Encoded protein: CASSLAGDSYEQYV.

DNA of the CDR3: TGTGCCAGCAGTGCCATGCGGGGAGCTAGCACAGATACGCAGTATTTT. Protein product: CASSAMRGASTDTQYF. The chain couples TRBV28 to TRBJ2-3, with D perhaps TRBD2 (6 bases). Germline V lookup: CDR1 MDHEN, CDR2 SYDVKM. The CDR3 runs to 16 residues. Trimming left V 5 bases short and J 0 bases short, with 15 bases between. Full variable domain (outside the CDR3, taken from reference TRBV28 and TRBJ2-3): DVKVTQSSRYLVKRTGEKVFLECVQDMDHENMFWYRQDPGLGLRLIYFSYDVKMKEKGDIPEGYSVSREKKERFSLILESASTNQTSMYLCASSAMRGASTDTQYFGPGTRLTVL.

The chain has TRBV6-4 and TRBJ2-2; no reliable D call. Trimming took off 2 bases at V and 5 bases at J, with 9 bases between the two ends. CDR3 length equals 14 residues. Germline lookup yields CDR1 MRHNA and CDR2 SNTAGT. The CDR3 DNA reads as TGTGCCAGCAGTGACAATATTGGGACCGGGGAGCTGTTTTTT. It yields the protein CASSDNIGTGELFF.

The rearrangement joins TRBV5-6 to TRBJ2-7; 11 bases line up with TRBD1. V lost 3 bases to trimming and J lost 7 bases; unmatched junction nucleotides: 9. Germline V gene sequence: CDR1 SGHDT, CDR2 YYEEEE. This CDR3 is built from 15 residues. The CDR3, as DNA: TGTGCCAGCAGCTCACTCCGGGACAGGGGGATGGAGCAGTACGTC. Protein product: CASSSLRDRGMEQYV.

This clone came up a few times. This chain connects TRBV10-3 to TRBJ2-7, with 7 bases matching TRBD1. The J segment lost 0 bases and the V segment lost 6 bases, leaving 5 bases of the junction unmatched. Germline CDR1 and CDR2: ENHRY and SYGVKD. CDR3 size: 14 residues. CDR3 DNA sequence: TGTGCCATCAGGGAGACAGGGATCTCCTACGAGCAGTACTTC. This sequence encodes CAIRETGISYEQYF.

V is TRBV28 and J is TRBJ2-3; 8 positions agree with TRBD1. The length of the CDR3 is 16 residues. V lost 3 bases to trimming and J lost 2 bases; unmatched junction nucleotides: 7. Per the germline V gene, CDR1 is MDHEN and CDR2 is SYDVKM. The CDR3 coding sequence is TGTGCCAGCAGTTTGTTAGGACAGGGCGACACAGATACGCAGTATTTT. This encodes CASSLLGQGDTDTQYF.

The J gene is TRBJ1-1, the V gene TRBV6-6; 7 bases match TRBD1. The CDR3 covers 14 residues. Trimming cost V 10 bases and J 5 bases; bases outside gene matches: 13. Germline V gives CDR1 MNHNY, CDR2 SVGAGI (reference sequence). CDR3 sequence reads: CAIQARDSSTEAFF. The DNA for the CDR3 is TGTGCCATCCAAGCGCGGGACAGTTCAACTGAAGCTTTCTTT.

The V call is TRBV7-2, the J call TRBJ1-1; D is perhaps TRBD1 (6 bases). Trimming removed 5 bases at V and 5 bases at J, with 15 bases between. Germline V lookup: CDR1 SGHTA, CDR2 FQGNSA. The CDR3 has 14 residues. Written as DNA, the CDR3 is TGTGCCAGCAGCGGGCAGGGGCGCAAGACTGAAGCTTTCTTT. Translating it yields CASSGQGRKTEAFF.

This sequence joins TRBV2 and TRBJ1-6; D call uncertain. CDR3 length equals 14 residues. Germline V CDR1 and CDR2: SNHLY, FYNNEI. Trimming removed 2 bases at V and 7 bases at J, with 9 bases between. CDR3 coding DNA: TGTGCCAGCAGTGAAACCACATTCAATTCACCCCTCCACTTT. Translating gives CASSETTFNSPLHF.

The V and J genes are TRBV7-3 and TRBJ2-5; TRBD1 aligns across 10 bases. V lost 5 bases, J lost 5 bases, and 14 bases stayed unmatched. The CDR3 extends over 17 amino acids. Germline values: CDR1 SGHTA, CDR2 FQGTGA. The CDR3 protein is CASSPGQGVGYYETQYF. The CDR3 DNA sequence: TGTGCCAGCAGCCCCGGACAGGGGGTAGGGTATTATGAGACCCAGTACTTC.

V and J are TRBV5-1 and TRBJ1-4, with no clear D. CDR3 length: 13 amino acids. V shed 7 bases and J shed 3 bases, with 10 bases lying between them. Per germline, CDR1 SGHRS and CDR2 YFSETQ. The CDR3 sequence is CASGPAPNEKLFF. The DNA of the CDR3 is TGCGCCAGCGGCCCTGCCCCTAATGAAAAACTGTTTTTT.

The rearrangement uses TRBV15 and TRBJ1-4, with D possibly TRBD1 on 5 matching bases. Germline loops: CDR1 LNHNV, CDR2 YYDKDF (reference sequence). The CDR3 contains 14 residues. V lost 3 bases to trimming and J lost 4 bases, with 9 bases between them. The CDR3 loop is CATSSDQGNEKLFF. Written as DNA, the CDR3 is TGTGCCACCAGCAGTGACCAGGGTAATGAAAAACTGTTTTTT.

J is TRBJ1-1 and V is TRBV4-1; perhaps TRBD1 as D (5 bases). V was shortened by 2 bases and J by 5 bases, with 15 bases between the two germline ends. From germline, CDR1 is MGHRA and CDR2 YSYEKL. This CDR3 region has 15 residues. CDR3 sequence reads: CASSQFSGARTEAFF. The CDR3 coding sequence is TGCGCCAGCAGCCAATTTTCCGGGGCGAGGACTGAAGCTTTCTTT.

This clone was picked up a small number of times. V and J are TRBV19 and TRBJ1-2, with a weak D call TRBD1 (5 bases). Trimming left V 3 bases short and J 0 bases short, with 11 bases between. This CDR3 has 15 residues. Germline CDR1 reads LNHDA; CDR2 reads SQIVND (reference sequence). Here the CDR3 DNA reads TGTGCCAGTAGTATGGGACGGCCGCCTAACTATGGCTACACCTTC. Protein sequence: CASSMGRPPNYGYTF.

V is TRBV6-5 and J is TRBJ1-6; no definite D call. This CDR3 has 14 amino acids. Germline V gene sequence: CDR1 MNHEY, CDR2 SVGAGI. Trimming pared 2 bases from V and 2 bases from J, leaving 4 bases between. This CDR3 is CASSYGAYNSPLHF. Written as DNA, the CDR3 is TGTGCCAGCAGTTACGGGGCCTATAATTCACCCCTCCACTTT.